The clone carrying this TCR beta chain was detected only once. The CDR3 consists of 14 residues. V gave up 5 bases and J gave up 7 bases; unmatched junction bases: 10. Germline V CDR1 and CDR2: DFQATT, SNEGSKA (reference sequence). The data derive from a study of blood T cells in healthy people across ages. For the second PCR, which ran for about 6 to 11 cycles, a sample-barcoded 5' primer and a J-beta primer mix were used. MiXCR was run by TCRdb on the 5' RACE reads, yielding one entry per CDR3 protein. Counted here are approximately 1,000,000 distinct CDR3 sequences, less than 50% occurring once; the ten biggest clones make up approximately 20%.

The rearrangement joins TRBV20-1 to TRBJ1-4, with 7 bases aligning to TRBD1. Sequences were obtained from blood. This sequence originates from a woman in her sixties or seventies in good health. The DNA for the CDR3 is TGCAGTGCTGCGCCCCCGGGACAGCTTGAAAAACTGTTTTTT. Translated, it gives CSAAPPGQLEKLFF.